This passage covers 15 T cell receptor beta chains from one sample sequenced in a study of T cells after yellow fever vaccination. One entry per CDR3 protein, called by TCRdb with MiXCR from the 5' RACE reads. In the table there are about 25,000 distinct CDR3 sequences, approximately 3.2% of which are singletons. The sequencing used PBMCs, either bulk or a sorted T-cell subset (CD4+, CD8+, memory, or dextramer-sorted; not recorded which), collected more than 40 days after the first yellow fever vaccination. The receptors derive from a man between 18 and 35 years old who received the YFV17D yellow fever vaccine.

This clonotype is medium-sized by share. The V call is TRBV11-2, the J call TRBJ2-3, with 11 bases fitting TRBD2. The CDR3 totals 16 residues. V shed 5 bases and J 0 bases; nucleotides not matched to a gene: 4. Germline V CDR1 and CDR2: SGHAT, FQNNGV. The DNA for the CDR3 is TGTGCCAGCAGCCGAACTAGCGGGGGAAGCACAGATACGCAGTATTTT. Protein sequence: CASSRTSGGSTDTQYF.

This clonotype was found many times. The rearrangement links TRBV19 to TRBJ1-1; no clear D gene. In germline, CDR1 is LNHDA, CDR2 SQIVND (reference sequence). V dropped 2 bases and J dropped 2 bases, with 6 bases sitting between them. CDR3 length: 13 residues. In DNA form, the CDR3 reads TGTGCCAGTAGTATATGGGAAAACACTGAAGCTTTCTTT. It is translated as CASSIWENTEAFF.

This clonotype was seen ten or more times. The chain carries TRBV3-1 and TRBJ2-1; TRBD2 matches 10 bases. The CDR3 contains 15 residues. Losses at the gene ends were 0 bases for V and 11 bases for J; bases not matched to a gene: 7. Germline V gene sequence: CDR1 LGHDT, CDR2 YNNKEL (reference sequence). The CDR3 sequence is CASSQDLWTSGQQFF. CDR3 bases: TGTGCCAGCAGCCAAGATCTGTGGACTAGCGGACAGCAGTTCTTC.

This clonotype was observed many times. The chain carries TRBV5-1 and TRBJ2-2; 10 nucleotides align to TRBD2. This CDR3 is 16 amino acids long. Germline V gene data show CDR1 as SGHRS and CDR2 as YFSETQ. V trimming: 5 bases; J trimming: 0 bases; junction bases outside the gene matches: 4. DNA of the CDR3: TGCGCCAGCAGGCGGACTAGCGGATCGAACACCGGGGAGCTGTTTTTT. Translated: CASRRTSGSNTGELFF.

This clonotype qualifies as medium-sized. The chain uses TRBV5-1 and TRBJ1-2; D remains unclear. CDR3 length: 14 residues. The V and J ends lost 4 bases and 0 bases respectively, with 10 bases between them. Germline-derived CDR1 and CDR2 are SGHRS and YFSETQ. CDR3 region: CASSQREANYGYTF. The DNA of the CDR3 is TGCGCCAGCAGCCAGCGAGAAGCTAACTATGGCTACACCTTC.

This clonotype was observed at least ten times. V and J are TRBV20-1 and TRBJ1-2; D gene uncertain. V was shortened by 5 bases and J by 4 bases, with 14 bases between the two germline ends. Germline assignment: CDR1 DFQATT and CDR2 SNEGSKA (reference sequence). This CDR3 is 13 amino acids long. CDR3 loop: CSAPVPQTYGYTF. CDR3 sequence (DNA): TGCAGTGCTCCGGTCCCTCAGACCTATGGCTACACCTTC.

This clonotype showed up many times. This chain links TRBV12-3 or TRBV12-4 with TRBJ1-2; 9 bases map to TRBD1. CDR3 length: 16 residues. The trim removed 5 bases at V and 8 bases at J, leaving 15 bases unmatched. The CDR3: CASSPEGQGRIYGYTF. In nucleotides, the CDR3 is TGTGCCAGCAGTCCCGAGGGACAGGGACGGATTTACGGCTACACCTTC.

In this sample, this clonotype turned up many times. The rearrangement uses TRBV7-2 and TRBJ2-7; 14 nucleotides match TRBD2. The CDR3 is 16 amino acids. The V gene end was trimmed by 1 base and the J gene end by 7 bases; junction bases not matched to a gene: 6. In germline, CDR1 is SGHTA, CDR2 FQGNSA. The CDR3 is CASSLVGTSGGPEQYF. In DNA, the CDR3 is TGTGCCAGCAGCTTAGTTGGGACTAGCGGGGGACCTGAGCAGTACTTC.

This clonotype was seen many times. CDR3 residues: CASSLNREGEQFF. DNA for the CDR3: TGTGCCAGCAGCTTGAACAGGGAGGGTGAGCAGTTCTTC. The chain employs TRBV11-3 and TRBJ2-1; TRBD2 is a possible D gene (7 bases). In germline, CDR1 is SGHNT, CDR2 YENEEA. The length of the CDR3 is 13 residues. V was pared by 3 bases and J by 9 bases, with 12 bases between.

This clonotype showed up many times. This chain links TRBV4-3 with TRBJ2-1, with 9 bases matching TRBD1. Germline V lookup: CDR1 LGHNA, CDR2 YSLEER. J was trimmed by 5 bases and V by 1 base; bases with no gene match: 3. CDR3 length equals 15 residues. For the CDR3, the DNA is TGCGCCAGCAGCCAAGGTTGGACAGGGGACAATGAGCAGTTCTTC. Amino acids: CASSQGWTGDNEQFF.

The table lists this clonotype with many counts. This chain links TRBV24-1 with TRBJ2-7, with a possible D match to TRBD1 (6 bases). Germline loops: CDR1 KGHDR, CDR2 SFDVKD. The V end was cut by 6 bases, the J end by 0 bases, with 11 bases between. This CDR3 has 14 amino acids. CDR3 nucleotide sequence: TGTGCCACCAGTACCCAGGGGAACTCCTACGAGCAGTACGTC. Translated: CATSTQGNSYEQYV.

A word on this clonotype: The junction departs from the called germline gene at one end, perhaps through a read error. The CDR3 nucleotides are TGTGCCTGCAGTTTCCCGACAGCCCTAGCGGCCGACACCGGGGAGCTGTTTTTT. Amino acid sequence: CACSFPTALAADTGELFF. The gene calls are TRBV12-3 or TRBV12-4 and TRBJ2-2, with 7 bases that match TRBD2. The CDR3 has 18 amino acids.

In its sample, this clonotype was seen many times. In DNA form, the CDR3 reads TGCAGTGCTAGACGCCGGGGCGGGGGGCCCACAGATACGCAGTATTTT. Translating it yields CSARRRGGGPTDTQYF. The chain recombines TRBV20-1 with TRBJ2-3; 8 bases fit TRBD2. Germline V CDR1 and CDR2: DFQATT, SNEGSKA (reference sequence). The CDR3 consists of 16 residues. J lost 2 bases, V lost 2 bases, and 9 bases had no gene match.

In DNA form, the CDR3 reads TGCAGTGCTAGAGAGCCCGCCACGGACAGGGTAGGGTATAGCAATCAGCCCCAGCATTTT. Protein product: CSAREPATDRVGYSNQPQHF. The J gene is TRBJ1-5, the V gene TRBV20-1; TRBD1 matches 8 bases. Germline loops: CDR1 DFQATT, CDR2 SNEGSKA (reference sequence). Trimming removed 0 bases from V and 0 bases from J; junction bases left unmatched: 16. CDR3 size: 20 residues.

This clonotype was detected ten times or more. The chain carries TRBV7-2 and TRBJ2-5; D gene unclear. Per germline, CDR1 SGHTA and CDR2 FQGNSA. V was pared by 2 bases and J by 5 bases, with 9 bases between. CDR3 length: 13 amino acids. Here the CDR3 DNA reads TGTGCCAGCAGCTTACCCCCGGTGGAGACCCAGTACTTC. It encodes CASSLPPVETQYF.